Detailed here is one T cell receptor (beta chain). The data derive from a study of T cells in women clearing cervical HPV infection. Data came from immunoSEQ multiplex PCR; TCRdb stores just in-frame clones and leaves some out. This table holds 25,000 to 35,000 clones. Sequenced: blood buffy coat. This receptor was obtained from a woman between 18 and 69 years old with a cervical HPV16 infection that either progressed to CIN3+ or cleared (not recorded which).

CDR3 DNA (partial): TGTGCCAGCACCACCACAGGAGATGATGGC. As protein: CASTTTGDDG. The whole CDR3 protein reads CASTTTGDDGYTF. The chain joins TRBV7-9 to TRBJ1-2, with D possibly TRBD1 on 5 matching bases. The read falls 3 residues short of the CDR3 end, and the missing part is taken from the germline J gene. The ends were cut back, 7 bases at V and 6 bases at J, with 15 bases in the middle. The CDR3 has 13 amino acids. Germline V gene sequence: CDR1 SEHNR, CDR2 FQNEAQ (reference sequence).